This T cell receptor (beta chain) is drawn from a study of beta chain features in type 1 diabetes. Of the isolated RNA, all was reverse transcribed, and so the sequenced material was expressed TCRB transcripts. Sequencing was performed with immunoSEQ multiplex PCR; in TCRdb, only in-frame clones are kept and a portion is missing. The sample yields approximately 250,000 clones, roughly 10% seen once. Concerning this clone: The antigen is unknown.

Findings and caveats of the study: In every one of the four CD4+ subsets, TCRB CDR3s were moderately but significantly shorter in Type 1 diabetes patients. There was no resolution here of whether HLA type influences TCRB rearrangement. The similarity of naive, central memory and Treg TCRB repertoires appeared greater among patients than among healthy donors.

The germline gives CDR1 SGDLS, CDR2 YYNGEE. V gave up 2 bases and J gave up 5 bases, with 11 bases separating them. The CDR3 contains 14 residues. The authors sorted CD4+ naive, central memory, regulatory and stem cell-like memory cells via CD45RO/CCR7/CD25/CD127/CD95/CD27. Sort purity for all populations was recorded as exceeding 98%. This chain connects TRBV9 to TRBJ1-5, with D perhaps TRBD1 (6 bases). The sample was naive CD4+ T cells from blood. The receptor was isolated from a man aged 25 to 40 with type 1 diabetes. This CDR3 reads CASSVGGAHQPQHF. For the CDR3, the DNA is TGTGCCAGCAGCGTCGGGGGGGCGCATCAGCCCCAGCATTTT.